The 9 T cell receptor beta chains below were found in one sample sequenced in a study of blood T cell repertoires in COVID-19. Libraries were prepared by immunoSEQ multiplex PCR; TCRdb keeps only in-frame clonotypes and omits some of them. The sample lists some 420,000 clones, approximately 92% seen once, with roughly 1.1% in the top ten. The source material was PBMCs or T cells enriched from blood (not recorded which). The receptors here all came from a man in his thirties or forties who had recovered from COVID-19.

The V call is TRBV27, the J call TRBJ1-1; D perhaps matches TRBD1 (6 bases). Trimming took off 3 bases at V and 4 bases at J, with 18 bases between the two ends. Germline CDR1 MNHEY, CDR2 SMNVEV (reference sequence). The CDR3 has 16 amino acids. This chain's CDR3 is CASSLQGRIRITEAFF. The CDR3 nucleotides read TGTGCCAGCAGTTTGCAGGGGCGAATAAGGATCACTGAAGCTTTCTTT.

The CDR3 is CASSSDSYNSPLHF. Written as DNA, the CDR3 is TGTGCCAGCAGTTCGGACAGCTATAATTCACCCCTCCACTTT. The V gene is TRBV27, the J gene TRBJ1-6; D may be TRBD1 (6 bases). This CDR3 has 14 amino acids. CDR1 MNHEY and CDR2 SMNVEV come from the germline V gene (reference sequence). With 4 bases removed from V and 3 bases from J, the gap between germline ends came to 7 bases.

The rearrangement uses TRBV29-1 and TRBJ2-1, with TRBD1 matching 8 bases. V lost 6 bases to trimming and J lost 2 bases; unmatched junction nucleotides: 12. Germline lookup yields CDR1 SQVTM and CDR2 ANQGSEA. This CDR3 is 16 amino acids long. The CDR3 nucleotides are TGCAGCGTCGAATCGGGGGACAGGTCTACCTACAATGAGCAGTTCTTC. As protein: CSVESGDRSTYNEQFF.

The V and J genes are TRBV7-2 and TRBJ2-3, with TRBD2 as a possible D gene (6 bases). The CDR3 length is 15 residues. Germline V gene lookup returns CDR1 SGHTA and CDR2 FQGNSA. V was trimmed by 3 bases and J by 1 base, leaving 11 bases between them. The CDR3 DNA reads TGTGCCAGCAGCTTTATAGCGGAGGGCACAGATACGCAGTATTTT. Encoded protein: CASSFIAEGTDTQYF.

This rearrangement joins TRBV28 to TRBJ2-1, with no clear D. Deletions cut 3 bases from V and 7 bases from J, with 28 bases between. The CDR3 is 19 amino acids. Germline V gene data show CDR1 as MDHEN and CDR2 as SYDVKM. The CDR3, as DNA: TGTGCCAGCAGTTTGTTCCCGAAAACCCCGATGGGTTCTAGGAATGAGCAGTTCTTC. Translating it yields CASSLFPKTPMGSRNEQFF.

V is TRBV28 and J is TRBJ2-7; 11 bases fit TRBD2. The CDR3 extends over 15 amino acids. Germline lookup yields CDR1 MDHEN and CDR2 SYDVKM. The V gene end was trimmed by 2 bases and the J gene end by 3 bases; junction bases not matched to a gene: 3. CDR3: CASSLPLAGVYEQYF. CDR3 DNA sequence: TGTGCCAGCAGTTTACCACTAGCGGGAGTCTACGAGCAGTACTTC.

This clone was seen a single time. J is TRBJ1-6 and V is TRBV6-5; 10 bases fit TRBD1. Germline V lookup: CDR1 MNHEY, CDR2 SVGAGI. The CDR3 spans 14 residues. Trimming took 6 bases from V and 9 from J; bases not matched to a gene: 5. The CDR3 reads CASSPTGGISPLHF. The DNA of the CDR3 is TGTGCCAGCAGCCCGACAGGGGGCATTTCACCCCTCCACTTT.

The V call is TRBV6-5, the J call TRBJ2-7; 8 positions agree with TRBD2. Germline values: CDR1 MNHEY, CDR2 SVGAGI. The CDR3 is made up of 13 amino acids. With 5 bases clipped from V and 3 bases from J, the junction kept 3 bases outside the gene matches. The CDR3 region is CASSKTSGYEQYF. In nucleotides, the CDR3 is TGTGCCAGCAGTAAAACTAGCGGCTACGAGCAGTACTTC.

The chain links TRBV5-1 to TRBJ2-1; 9 nucleotides agree with TRBD1. The CDR3 consists of 14 residues. With 0 bases clipped from V and 6 bases from J, the junction kept 1 base outside the gene matches. Germline V CDR1 and CDR2: SGHRS, YFSETQ. CDR3 protein: CASSLDRGPNEQFF. For the CDR3, the DNA is TGCGCCAGCAGCTTGGACAGGGGGCCCAATGAGCAGTTCTTC.